This T cell receptor (beta chain) was observed in a study of cytomegalovirus exposure and HLA in healthy donors. Across the study: Within an early data release were roughly 83 million unique TCRs drawn from HLA-typed donors.

PCR primers comprised 60 Vbeta and 13 Jbeta primers. TCRdb's table, derived via immunoSEQ multiplex PCR, lists solely in-frame clones and lacks some. The data hold roughly 220,000 clones, with 65% to 85% observed a single time. This CDR3 region has 14 residues. V trimming: 2 bases; J trimming: 5 bases; junction bases outside the gene matches: 3. Germline CDR1 is MDHEN and CDR2 is SYDVKM. The study sampled nominally healthy donors, though unrecorded immune exposures were likely. This clone has only a few counts. Sequenced: PBMCs. The chain uses TRBV28 and TRBJ1-2; 9 nucleotides agree with TRBD1. The TCR sequence derives from a man aged 45-60 years in good health and CMV-seronegative. The CDR3 DNA is TGTGCCAGCAGTTTAGCGGACAGGGGATATGGCTACACCTTC. Encoded protein: CASSLADRGYGYTF.